The text below deals with one T cell receptor (beta chain). Patients were excluded for autoimmune disease history or systemic immunosuppression. Per germline, CDR1 SGHTA and CDR2 FQGNSA. The V end was cut by 3 bases, the J end by 0 bases, with 12 bases between. The CDR3 has 15 residues. Here immunoSEQ multiplex PCR was the method, and the copy in TCRdb shows in-frame clones only, minus some. The repertoire holds some 60,000 clones, with roughly 80% as singletons. The data stem from a study of OX40 agonist ivuxolimab in advanced cancers. The V gene is TRBV7-2, the J gene TRBJ2-7; D may be TRBD1 (6 bases). The clonotype was recovered from an adult with an advanced solid tumor such as melanoma, head and neck, liver or kidney cancer. Sequenced here: CD4+ or CD8+ T cells sorted from blood, sampled in a trial of the OX40 agonist ivuxolimab. In DNA form, the CDR3 reads TGTGCCAGCAGCTTCCGGACAGAAAGCTCCTACGAGCAGTACTTC. This codes for CASSFRTESSYEQYF. The variable domain in full, with the rest retrieved from reference TRBV7-2 and TRBJ2-7, is GAGVSQSPSNKVTEKGKDVELRCDPISGHTALYWYRQSLGQGLEFLIYFQGNSAPDKSGLPSDRFSAERTGGSVSTLTIQRTQQEDSAVYLCASSFRTESSYEQYFGPGTRLTVT.